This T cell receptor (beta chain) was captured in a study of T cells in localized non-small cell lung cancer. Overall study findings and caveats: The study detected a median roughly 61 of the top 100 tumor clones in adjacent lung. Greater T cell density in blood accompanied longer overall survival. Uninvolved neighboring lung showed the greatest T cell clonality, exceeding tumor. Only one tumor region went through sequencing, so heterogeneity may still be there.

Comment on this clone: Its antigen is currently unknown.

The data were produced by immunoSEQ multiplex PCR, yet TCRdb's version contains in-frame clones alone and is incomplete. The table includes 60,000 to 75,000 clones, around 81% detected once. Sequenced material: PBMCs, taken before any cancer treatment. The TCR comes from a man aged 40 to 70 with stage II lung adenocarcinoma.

This chain's CDR3 is CASRPPGGDRAYTDTQYF. DNA of the CDR3: TGTGCCAGCAGGCCCCCCGGCGGGGACAGGGCCTACACAGATACGCAGTATTTT. The chain couples TRBV2 to TRBJ2-3; 9 nucleotides align to TRBD1. The V gene end was trimmed by 6 bases and the J gene end by 2 bases; junction bases not matched to a gene: 15. Germline V gives CDR1 SNHLY, CDR2 FYNNEI. The CDR3 loop spans 18 amino acids.